These T cell receptor beta chains were read from a single sample in a study of blood T cells in healthy people across ages. MiXCR was run by TCRdb on the 5' RACE reads, yielding one entry per CDR3 protein. The sample lists approximately 770,000 distinct CDR3 sequences, roughly 60% occurring once. Sequencing was performed on blood. The receptors come from a man aged 25-40 years in good health. The CDR3 runs from the conserved cysteine through the conserved F or W. Fields, in order: J gene, V gene, clone size, D gene, CDR3 DNA, CDR3 protein. The D gene is left open where the match is weak. The size of a clone is reported for some rows only, either as once, few or many, or as a class for expanded clones.

J: TRBJ2-7; V: TRBV28; size: NA; D: NA; DNA: TGTGCCAGCAGTTTGGCAGGGGAGGTTTACGAGCAGTACTTC; CDR3: CASSLAGEVYEQYF
J: TRBJ2-1; V: TRBV12-3/TRBV12-4; size: NA; D: TRBD2; DNA: TGTGCCAGCAGTTTCAGTAGCGGGGAGGAGCAGTTCTTC; CDR3: CASSFSSGEEQFF
J: TRBJ1-6; V: TRBV12-3/TRBV12-4; size: few; D: NA; DNA: TGTGCCAGCAGTATCAAGGGTTCACCCCTCCACTTT; CDR3: CASSIKGSPLHF
J: TRBJ2-3; V: TRBV11-1; size: NA; D: TRBD2; DNA: TGTGCCAGCAGCTTAGGAGGTCGGTTCGGGACTAGTGCCCGACCAGATACGCAGTATTTT; CDR3: CASSLGGRFGTSARPDTQYF
J: TRBJ1-1; V: TRBV28; size: once; D: NA; DNA: TGTGCCAGCACCACCCGAGGGGTACCGGGTGAAGCTTTCTTT; CDR3: CASTTRGVPGEAFF
J: TRBJ2-3; V: TRBV29-1; size: few; D: NA; DNA: TGCAGCGTTGAGTCCAGGATGGGTAACACAGATACGCAGTATTTT; CDR3: CSVESRMGNTDTQYF
J: TRBJ2-2; V: TRBV20-1; size: NA; D: NA; DNA: TGCAGTGCTACCTCGGACAGGAACACCGGGGAGCTGTTTTTT; CDR3: CSATSDRNTGELFF
J: TRBJ2-6; V: TRBV20-1; size: NA; D: TRBD1; DNA: TGCAGTGCCACCCAGGGGGCGCTTTCTGGGGCCAACGTCCTGACTTTC; CDR3: CSATQGALSGANVLTF
J: TRBJ2-5; V: TRBV4-2; size: few; D: NA; DNA: TGTGCCAGCAGCCAAGTCGGGCAGCAAGAGACCCAGTACTTC; CDR3: CASSQVGQQETQYF
J: TRBJ1-2; V: TRBV14; size: NA; D: NA; DNA: TGTGCCAGCAGCCAAGATCGGGGGCTAGGCTACACCTTC; CDR3: CASSQDRGLGYTF
J: TRBJ1-6; V: TRBV28; size: NA; D: NA; DNA: TGTGCCAGCATGGGGGGATCACCCCTCCACTTT; CDR3: CASMGGSPLHF
J: TRBJ2-7; V: TRBV3-1; size: NA; D: NA; DNA: TGTGCCAGCAGCCAAGTGGTATCAAGGAGTTCCTACGAGCAGTACTTC; CDR3: CASSQVVSRSSYEQYF
J: TRBJ2-1; V: TRBV4-2; size: NA; D: NA; DNA: TGTGCCAGCAACCCTGCGGCGGTTTTGGACGATGAGCAGTTCTTC; CDR3: CASNPAAVLDDEQFF
J: TRBJ1-4; V: TRBV7-2; size: NA; D: NA; DNA: TGTGCCAGCAGCTCCCTAACTGAAGGAAATGAAAAACTGTTTTTT; CDR3: CASSSLTEGNEKLFF
J: TRBJ2-7; V: TRBV7-9; size: NA; D: NA; DNA: TGTGCCAGCAGCTTCTCCGACGGGAGTCGTCCTTACGAGCAGTACTTC; CDR3: CASSFSDGSRPYEQYF
J: TRBJ2-4; V: TRBV20-1; size: NA; D: NA; DNA: TGCAGTGCTAGTCTGACAGCGAGCTCCTACAAGCAGTACTTC; CDR3: CSASLTASSYKQYF
J: TRBJ1-2; V: TRBV20-1; size: few; D: NA; DNA: TGCAGTGCTAGAGATCTTGGGTCTTACGGCTACACCTTC; CDR3: CSARDLGSYGYTF
J: TRBJ2-1; V: TRBV28; size: NA; D: TRBD2; DNA: TGTGCCAGCAGCTCGGGGACTAGCCAATACAATGAGCAGTTCTTC; CDR3: CASSSGTSQYNEQFF
J: TRBJ1-6; V: TRBV5-1; size: few; D: TRBD1; DNA: TGCGCCAGCAGCCGGAACAGGGGGCTGGATTCACCCCTCCACTTT; CDR3: CASSRNRGLDSPLHF
J: TRBJ2-7; V: TRBV7-2; size: NA; D: NA; DNA: TGTGCCAGCAGCTTAGCCCCTGCTTCCTACGAGCAGTACTTC; CDR3: CASSLAPASYEQYF
J: TRBJ2-7; V: TRBV20-1; size: NA; D: TRBD2; DNA: TGCAGTGCTACTCTCCCTCACCGGGGGGGAAACCGTCATACATACTACGAGCAGTACTTC; CDR3: CSATLPHRGGNRHTYYEQYF
J: TRBJ2-3; V: TRBV12-3/TRBV12-4; size: NA; D: NA; DNA: TGTGCCAGCAGTTTATGGCGCGGGGTTAGCACAGATACGCAGTATTTT; CDR3: CASSLWRGVSTDTQYF
J: TRBJ2-1; V: TRBV5-6; size: NA; D: NA; DNA: TGTGCCAGCAGACCGGAAGTCTCCTACAATGAGCAGTTCTTC; CDR3: CASRPEVSYNEQFF
J: TRBJ2-7; V: TRBV20-1; size: NA; D: NA; DNA: TGCAGTGCTCAGACCGACACCTACGAGCAGTACTTC; CDR3: CSAQTDTYEQYF
J: TRBJ2-3; V: TRBV7-9; size: NA; D: NA; DNA: TGTGCCAGCAGCTCCAGCCAGGGGTCAGATACGCAGTATTTT; CDR3: CASSSSQGSDTQYF
J: TRBJ2-6; V: TRBV4-1; size: NA; D: NA; DNA: TGCGCCAGCAGCCAAGATGGGGCCAACGTCCTGACTTTC; CDR3: CASSQDGANVLTF
J: TRBJ2-2; V: TRBV29-1; size: NA; D: NA; DNA: TGCAGCGTTGAGGGGTCCACCGGGGAGCCGTTTTTT; CDR3: CSVEGSTGEPFF
J: TRBJ2-5; V: TRBV5-1; size: few; D: NA; DNA: TGCGCCAGCAGCGCCGCGACGGGAGAGACCCAGTACTTC; CDR3: CASSAATGETQYF
J: TRBJ2-7; V: TRBV25-1; size: few; D: TRBD1; DNA: TGTGCCAGCAGTGAATGGGACAGGGACTACGAGCAGTACTTC; CDR3: CASSEWDRDYEQYF
J: TRBJ2-7; V: TRBV28; size: NA; D: TRBD2; DNA: TGTGCCAGCAGTTTATTCGCTAGCGGGAGCAGAGTCCAGTACTTC; CDR3: CASSLFASGSRVQYF
J: TRBJ2-7; V: TRBV20-1; size: NA; D: NA; DNA: TGCAGTGCCCCCGCCCTCCCCTACTACGAGCAGTACTTC; CDR3: CSAPALPYYEQYF
J: TRBJ2-2; V: TRBV4-3; size: once; D: NA; DNA: TGCGCCAGCAGCCAAGGAACCGACACCGGGGAGCTGTTTTTT; CDR3: CASSQGTDTGELFF
J: TRBJ2-3; V: TRBV6-4; size: NA; D: NA; DNA: TGTGCCAGCAGTGACTCCAAGGGGGGGGCAGATACGCAGTATTTT; CDR3: CASSDSKGGADTQYF
J: TRBJ2-1; V: TRBV7-3; size: NA; D: NA; DNA: TGTGCCAGCAGCTTAGCACAGGGTGGCTACAATGAGCAGTTCTTC; CDR3: CASSLAQGGYNEQFF
J: TRBJ1-5; V: TRBV7-2; size: many; D: NA; DNA: TGTGCCAGCAGCTTAGTGGTAGGCCAGCCCCAGCATTTT; CDR3: CASSLVVGQPQHF
J: TRBJ1-2; V: TRBV27; size: NA; D: NA; DNA: TGTGCCAGCAGCCCGCAGATCACTTATGGCTACACCTTC; CDR3: CASSPQITYGYTF
J: TRBJ2-7; V: TRBV7-6; size: few; D: TRBD2; DNA: TGTGCCAGCAGCCCACAGTCTAGCTCTAGCGGGTCCTCCTACGAGCAGTACTTC; CDR3: CASSPQSSSSGSSYEQYF
J: TRBJ2-7; V: TRBV20-1; size: NA; D: TRBD1; DNA: TGCAGTGCTAGGACAGGGGGCAAATACGAGCAGTACTTC; CDR3: CSARTGGKYEQYF
J: TRBJ2-7; V: TRBV30; size: NA; D: NA; DNA: TGTGCCTGGAACAGTATCGGGGAGCAGTACTTC; CDR3: CAWNSIGEQYF
J: TRBJ2-3; V: TRBV5-1; size: NA; D: NA; DNA: TGCGCCAGCAGATATGCCGGGGGCATATCCACAGATACGCAGTATTTT; CDR3: CASRYAGGISTDTQYF
J: TRBJ2-1; V: TRBV28; size: NA; D: NA; DNA: TGTGCCAGCAGTAGTGGCTCCCGGGGGGAGCAGTTCTTC; CDR3: CASSSGSRGEQFF
J: TRBJ2-1; V: TRBV7-8; size: few; D: TRBD2; DNA: TGTGCCAGCAGCTCCCCCCCGAGCGGGGGGAAATCATACAATGAGCAGTTCTTC; CDR3: CASSSPPSGGKSYNEQFF
J: TRBJ2-7; V: TRBV29-1; size: few; D: TRBD1; DNA: TGCAGCGTTAGTTCCCCTAGGGACATCACCGGGACAGGGGGCGGCGAGCAGTACTTC; CDR3: CSVSSPRDITGTGGGEQYF
J: TRBJ2-4; V: TRBV11-2; size: NA; D: TRBD1; DNA: TGTGCCAGCAGCTTCAACCCCCGGGACAGCAATAGATACATTCAGTACTTC; CDR3: CASSFNPRDSNRYIQYF
J: TRBJ1-6; V: TRBV20-1; size: NA; D: NA; DNA: TGCAGTGCTAGATGGGACTATAATTCACCCCTCCACTTT; CDR3: CSARWDYNSPLHF
J: TRBJ2-1; V: TRBV7-9; size: NA; D: NA; DNA: TGTGCCAGCAGCTTACAGGCCGCGCCCAATGAGCAGTTCTTC; CDR3: CASSLQAAPNEQFF
J: TRBJ2-5; V: TRBV7-8; size: few; D: NA; DNA: TGTGCCAGCGGCATGGAAGAACGCCAAGAGACCCAGTACTTC; CDR3: CASGMEERQETQYF
J: TRBJ2-1; V: TRBV7-9; size: few; D: TRBD1; DNA: TGTGCCAGCAGCTTCAGTTATGGGACAGCCTACAATGAGCAGTTCTTC; CDR3: CASSFSYGTAYNEQFF
J: TRBJ1-1; V: TRBV7-9; size: NA; D: NA; DNA: TGTGCCAGCAGCCCAACAGGGTTTGAAGCTTTCTTT; CDR3: CASSPTGFEAFF
J: TRBJ1-2; V: TRBV29-1; size: NA; D: NA; DNA: TGCAGCGTTGAGCCCCTCACCCATGGCTACACCTTC; CDR3: CSVEPLTHGYTF
J: TRBJ2-3; V: TRBV4-3; size: NA; D: NA; DNA: TGCGCCAGCAGCCCTAATCCCCCATACTGGGACAGCACAGATACGCAGTATTTT; CDR3: CASSPNPPYWDSTDTQYF
J: TRBJ1-4; V: TRBV7-9; size: NA; D: NA; DNA: TGTGCCAGCAGCGCCGGGTCCCAGGGCGAAAAACTGTTTTTT; CDR3: CASSAGSQGEKLFF
J: TRBJ2-4; V: TRBV20-1; size: NA; D: TRBD2; DNA: TGCAGTGCTAGGTCCAGGGGGACTAGCGGGGGACTGGTCTACAATGAGCAGTACTTC; CDR3: CSARSRGTSGGLVYNEQYF
J: TRBJ2-7; V: TRBV20-1; size: NA; D: TRBD2; DNA: TGCAGTGCTAGTAGCACTAGCGGGGGCTTCTGGTACGAGCAGTACTTC; CDR3: CSASSTSGGFWYEQYF
J: TRBJ2-1; V: TRBV11-2; size: NA; D: NA; DNA: TGTGCCAGCAGCTTACAAACGGGGGTCCGCTCCTACAATGAGCAGTTCTTC; CDR3: CASSLQTGVRSYNEQFF
J: TRBJ2-7; V: TRBV27; size: few; D: NA; DNA: TGTGCCAGCAGTTACGACAGGGAGGGAGGCGAGCAGTACTTC; CDR3: CASSYDREGGEQYF